This T cell receptor beta chain was profiled in a study of T-cell reconstitution after alpha-beta-depleted transplantation in children. Researchers prepared the TCRbeta library using unique molecular identifiers, the study reports. TCRdb analysed the PCR reads with MiXCR anew, one entry per CDR3 protein. The sample includes about 200,000 distinct CDR3 sequences, roughly 18% seen only once; the top ten take just under 45%. With respect to this clonotype: The antigen is not known.

V shed 3 bases and J shed 5 bases, with 10 bases lying between them. The CDR3 runs 12 residues. Germline V gene sequence: CDR1 SQVTM, CDR2 ANQGSEA. Study findings and constraints: T cells produced anew were the main source of T-cell counts and diversity one year after transplant. Certain patients had high TCRbeta diversity at day 60, and it came from recipient T cells and thymic progenitors that survived. Reportedly, only several hundred clones from non-depleted graft cells drove alpha-beta T-cell counts at about two months.

This sequence was found in a male patient aged 2-10 years who had a stem cell transplant for acute lymphoblastic leukemia, so the T cells may come from the graft donor. The input for sequencing was PBMCs, mostly from graft donor cells, taken 360 days after TCRalphabeta/CD19-depleted stem cell transplant. The chain is built from TRBV29-1 and TRBJ2-5, with D perhaps TRBD1 (5 bases). CDR3: CSVDGAWETQYF. The CDR3 nucleotides are TGCAGCGTTGATGGGGCGTGGGAGACCCAGTACTTC.